The subject of this entry is one T cell receptor (beta chain). The RNA input was roughly 0.45 to 1 ug, and it was reverse transcribed with random hexamers. The TCR beta CDR3 was amplified by immunoSEQ multiplex PCR across 54 Vbeta, 13 Jbeta. MiXCR, applied by TCRdb to the immunoSEQ multiplex PCR reads, yields one record per CDR3 protein. Of about 300,000 distinct CDR3 sequences in the sample, 89% were seen once. The entry originates in a study of CD8 T cells in Susac syndrome. The CDR3 is 19 amino acids. Trimming took off 3 bases at V and 0 bases at J, with 22 bases between the two ends. CDR1 SGHDT and CDR2 YYEEEE come from the germline V gene.

Sequencing input: CD8+ T cells from PBMCs. The V and J genes are TRBV5-6 and TRBJ2-1; D not certain. This TCR was sampled from a human donor with multiple sclerosis. CDR3 bases: TGTGCCAGCAGCTGGGGTGGGGTGCTAACGGTTAGCTCCTACAATGAGCAGTTCTTC. Translation: CASSWGGVLTVSSYNEQFF.